Shown below are 32 T cell receptor beta chains from a single sample sequenced in a study of human T cells and chemical hapten exposure. Time point in this sample: patch test 3, about 24 weeks after DPC sensitization. Documented treatment: therapeutic diphenylcyclopropenone sensitization with weekly scalp DPC. TCRdb re-called the RACE reads through MiXCR, storing one row per CDR3 protein. The data hold roughly 100,000 distinct CDR3 sequences, with approximately 36% observed a single time. Sequenced here: whole blood, sampled in connection with sensitization to the hapten diphenylcyclopropenone (DPC). The receptors stem from a man aged 40-49 years with alopecia areata. Some clones in this sample may be carry-over from other donors' samples.

This chain connects TRBV10-2 to TRBJ2-5; D possibly corresponds to TRBD1 (5 bases). Germline loops: CDR1 WSHSY, CDR2 SAAADI. The length of the CDR3 is 16 residues. Trimming stripped 5 bases from V and 0 bases from J, with 16 bases between. CDR3 sequence (DNA): TGCGCCAGCAGTTACTCCCGAGAGGACAACCAAGAGACCCAGTACTTC. This translates into CASSYSREDNQETQYF.

The chain couples TRBV7-9 to TRBJ1-4, with D unresolved. V was clipped by 4 bases and J by 5 bases, with 5 bases between them. Germline-derived CDR1 and CDR2 are SEHNR and FQNEAQ (reference sequence). The CDR3 length is 12 residues. The CDR3 DNA follows: TGTGCCAGCAGCTGGGGAAATGAAAAACTGTTTTTT. Amino acids: CASSWGNEKLFF.

There are a few counts of this clonotype. The CDR3: CSARDGAGQTNEKLFF. Written as DNA, the CDR3 is TGCAGTGCTAGAGATGGAGCGGGACAAACTAATGAAAAACTGTTTTTT. The chain joins TRBV20-1 to TRBJ1-4; the D gene is possibly TRBD1 (6 bases). CDR1 DFQATT and CDR2 SNEGSKA come from the germline V gene (reference sequence). Trimming left V 0 bases short and J 1 base short, with 12 bases between. The CDR3 loop spans 16 amino acids.

The table lists this clonotype with a few counts. The chain joins TRBV6-1 to TRBJ1-3; TRBD1 is a possible D gene (5 bases). CDR3 length: 14 amino acids. CDR1 is MNHNS and CDR2 is SASEGT in the germline V gene. V gave up 7 bases and J gave up 3 bases, with 13 bases separating them. The CDR3 sequence is CASTRGTNGNTIYF. The DNA for the CDR3 is TGTGCCAGCACCAGAGGGACCAATGGAAACACCATATATTTT.

This clonotype has more than one count but fewer than ten. The chain couples TRBV5-4 to TRBJ1-2; no clear D gene. Trimming took off 0 bases at V and 0 bases at J, with 6 bases between the two ends. This CDR3 has 14 residues. CDR1 is SGHNT and CDR2 is YYREEE in the germline V gene (reference sequence). CDR3 nucleotides: TGTGCCAGCAGCTTGGACGGTGCTAACTATGGCTACACCTTC. Residues: CASSLDGANYGYTF.

This chain connects TRBV6-6 to TRBJ1-5, with a possible D match to TRBD1 (6 bases). CDR1 MNHNY and CDR2 SVGAGI come from the germline V gene (reference sequence). This CDR3 spans 14 amino acids. Trimming cost V 6 bases and J 5 bases, with 14 bases left between them. The CDR3 region is CASSNGQRDQPQHF. CDR3 nucleotide sequence: TGTGCCAGCAGCAACGGACAGAGAGATCAGCCCCAGCATTTT.

J is TRBJ2-1 and V is TRBV7-8, with 8 bases that match TRBD2. The V and J ends lost 5 bases and 10 bases, in that order; junction bases with no gene match: 13. The CDR3 is 15 residues long. Germline loops: CDR1 SGHVS, CDR2 FQNEAQ. As DNA, the CDR3 is TGTGCCAGCAGCCCCCTTTCGGGAGGGCCATTGGAGCAGTTCTTC. Protein sequence: CASSPLSGGPLEQFF.

This chain links TRBV7-2 with TRBJ2-7; 11 bases map to TRBD2. The CDR3 is made up of 17 amino acids. J lost 7 bases, V lost 5 bases, and 16 bases had no gene match. Germline CDR1 reads SGHTA; CDR2 reads FQGNSA. DNA for the CDR3: TGTGCCAGCAGCGCAAGAGGGGTAGGGCTAGCGGGAGGTGAGCAGTACGTC. Translation gives CASSARGVGLAGGEQYV.

V usage is TRBV30 and J usage is TRBJ2-5; TRBD2 matches 12 bases. CDR3 length: 16 residues. Trimming at V came to 2 bases and at J to 2 bases, leaving 6 bases not matched to a gene. Germline lookup yields CDR1 GTSNPN and CDR2 SVGIG (reference sequence). The CDR3 region has the DNA TGTGCCTGGAGTATGGGGACTAGCGGGTGGCAAGAGACCCAGTACTTC. The encoded protein is CAWSMGTSGWQETQYF.

This rearrangement joins TRBV11-2 to TRBJ2-1; 13 bases line up with TRBD2. The CDR3 covers 18 residues. CDR1 is SGHAT and CDR2 is FQNNGV in the germline V gene. After removal of 4 bases from V and 3 bases from J, the junction contained 9 bases not matched to a gene. CDR3 DNA: TGTGCCAGCAGCTCAAGACTAGCGGGAGGTATTAACTACAATGAGCAGTTCTTC. Amino acid sequence: CASSSRLAGGINYNEQFF.

The chain couples TRBV5-1 to TRBJ2-5; 7 positions agree with TRBD2. Per germline, CDR1 SGHRS and CDR2 YFSETQ. This CDR3 region has 13 residues. Trimming at V came to 5 bases and at J to 2 bases, leaving 3 bases not matched to a gene. This CDR3 is CASRAGPQETQYF. CDR3 in DNA: TGCGCCAGCAGAGCGGGACCGCAAGAGACCCAGTACTTC.

This clonotype was observed a handful of times. The rearrangement links TRBV29-1 to TRBJ2-3, with 11 bases lining up with TRBD2. There are 12 residues in the CDR3. The germline CDR1 and CDR2 sequences are SQVTM and ANQGSEA. J gave up 6 bases and V 4 bases, and 0 bases lay outside the gene matches. This CDR3 is CSVGTSGDTQYF. The CDR3 bases are TGCAGCGTTGGGACTAGCGGGGATACGCAGTATTTT.

The V and J genes are TRBV6-2 or TRBV6-3 and TRBJ2-1; D remains ambiguous. Per the germline V gene, CDR1 is MNHEY and CDR2 is SVGEGT. The CDR3 consists of 13 residues. The V gene lost 2 bases and the J gene lost 4 bases, with 6 bases spanning the gap. This chain's CDR3 is CASSYNGYNEQFF. CDR3 DNA sequence: TGTGCCAGCAGTTACAACGGGTACAATGAGCAGTTCTTC.

The chain couples TRBV14 to TRBJ1-2; 7 nucleotides line up with TRBD1. V shed 3 bases, J shed 1 base, and the junction held 5 bases outside the gene matches. The CDR3 length is 15 residues. Looked up from germline, CDR1 is SGHDN and CDR2 is FVKESK. CDR3 loop: CASSHQGVDNYGYTF. The CDR3 nucleotides read TGTGCCAGCAGCCACCAGGGGGTAGATAACTATGGCTACACCTTC.

This chain links TRBV11-2 with TRBJ2-1; 8 bases are a match to TRBD2. The CDR3 spans 12 residues. Germline CDR1 is SGHAT and CDR2 is FQNNGV. J lost 15 bases, V lost 8 bases, and 12 bases had no gene match. As DNA, the CDR3 is TGTGCCAGCGCCGGCAGGGTAGCGGGACGGTTCTTC. Protein: CASAGRVAGRFF.

The sample holds a few counts of this clonotype. The CDR3, as DNA: TGTGCCTGGAGCAAGGATTTAGGCGGTGGGGGTAGCTCCTACAATGAGCAGTTCTTC. This translates into CAWSKDLGGGGSSYNEQFF. The chain recombines TRBV30 with TRBJ2-1, with D perhaps TRBD1 or TRBD2 (5 bases each). Trimming stripped 3 bases from V and 0 bases from J, with 24 bases between. Germline V gives CDR1 GTSNPN, CDR2 SVGIG (reference sequence). The CDR3 extends over 19 amino acids. Based on the CDR3 plus reference TRBV30 and TRBJ2-1, the full variable domain is SQTIHQWPATLVQPVGSPLSLECTVEGTSNPNLYWYRQAAGRGLQLLFYSVGIGQISSEVPQNLSASRPQDRQFILSSKKLLLSDSGFYLCAWSKDLGGGGSSYNEQFFGPGTRLTVL.

This clonotype showed up just a few times. This chain connects TRBV29-1 to TRBJ2-5, with D perhaps being TRBD1 or TRBD2 (6 bases each). This CDR3 is built from 10 residues. Germline values: CDR1 SQVTM, CDR2 ANQGSEA. CDR3 nucleotides: TGCAGTGGAGGGGGAGAGACCCAGTACTTC. It is translated as CSGGGETQYF.

This chain links TRBV5-4 with TRBJ1-2; D is ambiguous. This CDR3 has 11 amino acids. The germline V gene encodes CDR1 SGHNT and CDR2 YYREEE (reference sequence). Trimming took off 0 bases at V and 13 bases at J, with 10 bases between the two ends. The CDR3 region has the DNA TGTGCCAGCAGCTTGGTGGGAATAGCCACCTTC. This translates into CASSLVGIATF.

A note on this clonotype: Germline and junction disagree at one end, which may indicate a read error. V usage is TRBV4-3 and J usage is TRBJ2-2; D remains ambiguous. The germline V gene has CDR1 LGHNA and CDR2 YSLEER. The CDR3 contains 14 residues. CDR3 loop: CASSQEAYTRELFF. DNA of the CDR3: TGCGCCAGCAGCCAAGAGGCATACACCCGGGAGCTGTTTTTT.

This clonotype has only a few counts. The chain couples TRBV29-1 to TRBJ1-1, with D hard to call. CDR1 and CDR2 (germline): SQVTM, ANQGSEA. CDR3 length equals 12 residues. V was pared by 6 bases and J by 1 base, with 9 bases between. The CDR3 region has the DNA TGCAGCGTGGGAGTTTCGAACACTGAAGCTTTCTTT. Translated, it gives CSVGVSNTEAFF.

The chain uses TRBV20-1 and TRBJ2-7; the D gene is possibly TRBD2 (5 bases). The V gene's germline CDR1 is DFQATT and CDR2 SNEGSKA (reference sequence). Trimming left V 7 bases short and J 0 bases short, with 16 bases between. The CDR3 runs to 14 residues. CDR3 region: CSVNFQRGSYEQYF. CDR3 in DNA: TGCAGTGTGAATTTCCAACGGGGCTCCTACGAGCAGTACTTC.

The sample holds a few counts of this clonotype. The chain uses TRBV29-1 and TRBJ2-1; D possibly corresponds to TRBD2 (6 bases). Germline V gives CDR1 SQVTM, CDR2 ANQGSEA. Trimming left V 8 bases short and J 3 bases short, with 20 bases between. The CDR3 loop spans 15 amino acids. In nucleotides, the CDR3 is TGCAGCAAGACTAGACTCGATAGATTCTACAATGAGCAGTTCTTC. Amino acids: CSKTRLDRFYNEQFF.

This clonotype was seen only a few times. V and J are TRBV23-1 and TRBJ2-5; maybe TRBD1 (6 bases). TRBV23-1 has ORF status, its function being uncertain. This CDR3 spans 12 amino acids. V shed 4 bases and J shed 5 bases, with 8 bases lying between them. Written as DNA, the CDR3 is TGCGCCAGCAGTCCAGGGGACGAGACCCAGTACTTC. Translation: CASSPGDETQYF.

The chain links TRBV6-5 to TRBJ2-3; D is possibly TRBD2 (5 bases). The V and J ends lost 2 bases and 1 base respectively, with 10 bases between them. Germline assignment: CDR1 MNHEY and CDR2 SVGAGI. The CDR3 length is 15 residues. The CDR3 sequence: CASSYGRARTDTQYF. As DNA, the CDR3 is TGTGCCAGCAGTTACGGGCGGGCCCGCACAGATACGCAGTATTTT.

About this clonotype: One end of the junction varies from germline; a read error may be responsible. This chain connects TRBV6-1 to TRBJ2-2, with D possibly being TRBD2 (6 bases). Germline CDR1 reads MNHNS; CDR2 reads SASEGT. This CDR3 has 15 residues. CDR3 sequence: CASSDGGILTRELFF. As DNA, the CDR3 is TGTGCCAGCAGTGATGGCGGGATCCTCACCAGGGAGCTGTTTTTT.

The CDR3 loop is CASSLGPGQQREQYV. The CDR3 DNA sequence: TGCGCCAGCAGCTTAGGCCCGGGACAGCAGCGCGAGCAGTACGTC. The chain joins TRBV5-1 to TRBJ2-7; 7 bases match TRBD1. The CDR3 totals 15 residues. The V gene end was trimmed by 2 bases and the J gene end by 6 bases; junction bases not matched to a gene: 11. Germline V lookup: CDR1 SGHRS, CDR2 YFSETQ.

The CDR3 sequence is CASSLKGPTDTQYF. As DNA, the CDR3 is TGCGCCAGCAGCTTGAAGGGACCCACAGATACGCAGTATTTT. This sequence joins TRBV5-1 and TRBJ2-3, with D perhaps assigned TRBD1 or TRBD2 (5 bases each). CDR1 and CDR2 from the germline V gene are SGHRS and YFSETQ. This CDR3 contains 14 residues. The ends were cut back, 1 base at V and 2 bases at J, with 8 bases in the middle.

This clonotype was counted once. The V call is TRBV6-1, the J call TRBJ2-3; 7 nucleotides line up with TRBD1. The ends lost 7 bases at V and 0 bases at J; junction bases unmatched: 10. The CDR3 is made up of 16 amino acids. The germline CDR1 and CDR2 sequences are MNHNS and SASEGT. CDR3: CASIKAQGLSTDTQYF. The CDR3 region has the DNA TGTGCCAGCATCAAAGCACAGGGGTTGAGCACAGATACGCAGTATTTT.

This clonotype has a handful of counts. V and J are TRBV12-3 or TRBV12-4 and TRBJ2-1; 7 bases fit TRBD2. This CDR3 has 15 amino acids. V was clipped by 5 bases and J by 9 bases; unmatched bases: 13. The CDR3 here is CASSAREARAGEQFF. The CDR3 nucleotides are TGTGCCAGCAGTGCACGGGAGGCACGTGCCGGTGAGCAGTTCTTC.

This clonotype was detected a few times. This chain uses TRBV7-2 with TRBJ2-3; a possible D gene is TRBD2 (5 bases). This CDR3 spans 17 amino acids. The germline V gene encodes CDR1 SGHTA and CDR2 FQGNSA. V was trimmed by 1 base and J by 6 bases, leaving 20 bases between them. For the CDR3, the DNA is TGTGCCAGCAGCTTAGGGTACCAGGACTCCCTTAGTGATACGCAGTATTTT. Protein: CASSLGYQDSLSDTQYF.

J is TRBJ2-1 and V is TRBV30; the D gene is possibly TRBD2 (6 bases). Germline CDR1 GTSNPN, CDR2 SVGIG (reference sequence). The V end lost 3 bases, the J end lost 5 bases, and 8 bases lay between the germline ends. The CDR3 has 12 residues. CDR3 amino acids: CAWRTRNNEQFF. DNA for the CDR3: TGTGCCTGGAGGACTAGAAACAATGAGCAGTTCTTC. The whole variable domain, filled in from reference TRBV30 and TRBJ2-1, reads SQTIHQWPATLVQPVGSPLSLECTVEGTSNPNLYWYRQAAGRGLQLLFYSVGIGQISSEVPQNLSASRPQDRQFILSSKKLLLSDSGFYLCAWRTRNNEQFFGPGTRLTVL.

By proportion, this clonotype is medium-sized. The gene calls are TRBV29-1 and TRBJ2-3; D uncertain. Per germline, CDR1 SQVTM and CDR2 ANQGSEA. Trimming took 8 bases from V and 2 from J, leaving 8 bases between them. This CDR3 is built from 11 residues. CDR3 in amino acids: CSLASTDTQYF. DNA of the CDR3: TGCAGCCTTGCGTCCACAGATACGCAGTATTTT.